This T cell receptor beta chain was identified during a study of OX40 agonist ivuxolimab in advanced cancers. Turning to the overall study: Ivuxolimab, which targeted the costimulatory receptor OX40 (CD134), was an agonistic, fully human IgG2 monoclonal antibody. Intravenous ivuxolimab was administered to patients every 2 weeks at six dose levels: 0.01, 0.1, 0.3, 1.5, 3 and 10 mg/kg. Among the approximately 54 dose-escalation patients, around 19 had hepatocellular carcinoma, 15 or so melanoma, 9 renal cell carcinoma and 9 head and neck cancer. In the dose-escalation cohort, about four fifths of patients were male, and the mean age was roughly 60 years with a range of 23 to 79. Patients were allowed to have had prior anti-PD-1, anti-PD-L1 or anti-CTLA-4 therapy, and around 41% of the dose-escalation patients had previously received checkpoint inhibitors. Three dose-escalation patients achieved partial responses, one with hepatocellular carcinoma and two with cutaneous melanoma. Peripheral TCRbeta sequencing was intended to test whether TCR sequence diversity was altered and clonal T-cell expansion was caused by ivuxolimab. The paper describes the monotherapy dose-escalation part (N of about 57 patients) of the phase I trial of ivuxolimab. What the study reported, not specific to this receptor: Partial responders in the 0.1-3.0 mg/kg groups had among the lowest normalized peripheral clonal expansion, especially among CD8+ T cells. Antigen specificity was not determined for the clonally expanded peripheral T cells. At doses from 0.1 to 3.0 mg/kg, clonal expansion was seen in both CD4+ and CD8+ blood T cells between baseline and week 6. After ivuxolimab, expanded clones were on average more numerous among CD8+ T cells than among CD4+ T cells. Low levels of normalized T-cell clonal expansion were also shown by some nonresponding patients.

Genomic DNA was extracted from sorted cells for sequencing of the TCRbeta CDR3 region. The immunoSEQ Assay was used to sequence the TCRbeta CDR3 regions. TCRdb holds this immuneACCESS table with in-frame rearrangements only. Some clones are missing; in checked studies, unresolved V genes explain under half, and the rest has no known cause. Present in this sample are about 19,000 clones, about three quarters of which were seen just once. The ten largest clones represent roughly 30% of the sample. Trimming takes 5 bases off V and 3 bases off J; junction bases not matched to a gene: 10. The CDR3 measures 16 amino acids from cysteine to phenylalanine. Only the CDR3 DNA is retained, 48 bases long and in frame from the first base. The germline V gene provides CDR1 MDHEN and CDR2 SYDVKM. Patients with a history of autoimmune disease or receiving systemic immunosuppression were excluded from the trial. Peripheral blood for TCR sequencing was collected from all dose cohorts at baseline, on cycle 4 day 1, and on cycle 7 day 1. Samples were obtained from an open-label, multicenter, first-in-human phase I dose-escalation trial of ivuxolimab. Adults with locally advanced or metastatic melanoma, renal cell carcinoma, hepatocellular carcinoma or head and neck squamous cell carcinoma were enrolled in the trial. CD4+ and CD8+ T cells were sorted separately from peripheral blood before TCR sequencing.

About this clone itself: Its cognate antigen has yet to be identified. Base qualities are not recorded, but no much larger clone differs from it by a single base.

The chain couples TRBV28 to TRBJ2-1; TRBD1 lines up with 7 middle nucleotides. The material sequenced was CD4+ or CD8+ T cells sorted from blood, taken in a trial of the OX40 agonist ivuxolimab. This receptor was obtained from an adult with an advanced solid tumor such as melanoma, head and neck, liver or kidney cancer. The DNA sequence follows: TGTGCCAGCAGTCCGACAGGGTTGACTCGCTACAATGAGCAGTTCTTC. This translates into CASSPTGLTRYNEQFF.